This entry lists 20 T cell receptor beta chains sequenced from one sample in a study of shared clonotypes between healthy human individuals. TCRdb keeps only in-frame clones here, not all; method: immunoSEQ multiplex PCR. Of roughly 2.6 million clones in the sample, more than 80% were seen once. The sequencing input was naive CD4+ T cells sorted from blood. Subset in this sample: CD45RA+ positively selected. These receptors all come from a man younger than 35 in good health.

The count of this clone is one. The CDR3 loop reads CSVERGAKEQYF. CDR3 sequence (DNA): TGCAGCGTTGAGAGGGGGGCTAAAGAGCAGTACTTC. The rearrangement uses TRBV29-1 and TRBJ2-7; D is possibly TRBD1 or TRBD2 (6 bases each). Trimming left V 3 bases short and J 7 bases short, with 13 bases between. Germline V CDR1 and CDR2: SQVTM, ANQGSEA. The CDR3 extends over 12 amino acids.

J is TRBJ2-5 and V is TRBV29-1, with D unresolved. The CDR3 runs to 13 residues. Germline V gene lookup returns CDR1 SQVTM and CDR2 ANQGSEA. V was pared by 7 bases and J by 4 bases, with 16 bases between. DNA of the CDR3: TGCAGCGCCTTCTCGCAGAAGCGAGAGACCCAGTACTTC. Translation gives CSAFSQKRETQYF.

The chain joins TRBV7-9 to TRBJ2-3; D may match TRBD1 or TRBD2 (5 bases each). Trimming removed 1 base at V and 0 bases at J, with 11 bases between. CDR1 and CDR2 from the germline V gene are SEHNR and FQNEAQ (reference sequence). The CDR3 totals 16 residues. The CDR3 is CASSLGDGASTDTQYF. CDR3 nucleotide sequence: TGTGCCAGCAGCTTAGGCGACGGGGCGAGCACAGATACGCAGTATTTT.

The J gene is TRBJ2-2, the V gene TRBV4-1; 7 bases are shared with TRBD1. The V gene end was trimmed by 0 bases and the J gene end by 4 bases; junction bases not matched to a gene: 8. CDR1 is MGHRA and CDR2 is YSYEKL in the germline V gene. The CDR3 runs 17 residues. For the CDR3, the DNA is TGCGCCAGCAGCCAAGATCGGGACAGTGGTATCACCGGGGAGCTGTTTTTT. Its protein product is CASSQDRDSGITGELFF.

The J gene is TRBJ2-7, the V gene TRBV10-3, with TRBD2 matching 9 bases. This CDR3 has 14 amino acids. Per germline, CDR1 ENHRY and CDR2 SYGVKD. V lost 10 bases to trimming and J lost 4 bases; unmatched junction nucleotides: 11. CDR3 coding DNA: TGTGCCACCAGCTCTAGCGGGGAACGGTACGAGCAGTACTTC. As protein: CATSSSGERYEQYF.

The table lists this clone with a count of one. Within the sample, other DNA sequences also encode this same CDR3. V is TRBV7-9 and J is TRBJ2-5; D is unclear. Germline V gene sequence: CDR1 SEHNR, CDR2 FQNEAQ (reference sequence). Trimming cost V 0 bases and J 5 bases, with 1 base left between them. This CDR3 contains 11 residues. The CDR3 reads CASSLAETQYF. CDR3 in DNA: TGTGCCAGCAGCTTAGCTGAGACCCAGTACTTC.

This clone was observed once. The chain is built from TRBV18 and TRBJ2-1; unclear D gene. This CDR3 is built from 15 residues. V lost 3 bases, J lost 6 bases, and 15 bases lay in between. Germline V gene lookup returns CDR1 KGHSH and CDR2 LQKENI. In DNA form, the CDR3 reads TGTGCCAGCTCACCGACCTCCACCCTGAGCAATGAGCAGTTCTTC. Protein: CASSPTSTLSNEQFF.

The genes are TRBV6-5 and TRBJ1-2; D remains ambiguous. The CDR3 loop spans 16 amino acids. CDR1 is MNHEY and CDR2 is SVGAGI in the germline V gene. V lost 4 bases, J lost 6 bases, and 21 bases lay in between. The CDR3 reads CASSLTMRLAVNGYTF. The CDR3 DNA reads as TGTGCCAGCAGTTTGACCATGAGGCTCGCTGTCAATGGCTACACCTTC.

In its sample, this clone was seen once. This chain connects TRBV15 to TRBJ1-2; 7 bases agree with TRBD1. V gave up 4 bases and J gave up 3 bases; unmatched junction bases: 2. The germline gives CDR1 LNHNV, CDR2 YYDKDF (reference sequence). The CDR3 consists of 13 residues. The CDR3 DNA sequence: TGTGCCACCAGCATACAGGGGCACTATGGCTACACCTTC. Amino acids: CATSIQGHYGYTF.

The V and J genes are TRBV5-8 and TRBJ2-2; 7 nucleotides align to TRBD2. Germline lookup yields CDR1 SGHTS and CDR2 YDEGEE. After removal of 0 bases from V and 2 bases from J, the junction contained 7 bases not matched to a gene. The CDR3 loop spans 17 amino acids. Here the CDR3 reads CASSLAWGGFNTGELFF. The CDR3 DNA reads TGTGCCAGCAGCTTGGCTTGGGGGGGATTTAACACCGGGGAGCTGTTTTTT. The entire variable domain, with the rest obtained from reference TRBV5-8 and TRBJ2-2, is as follows: EAGVTQSPTHLIKTRGQQATLRCSPISGHTSVYWYQQALGLGLQFLLWYDEGEERNRGNFPPRFSGRQFPNYSSELNVNALELEDSALYLCASSLAWGGFNTGELFFGEGSRLTVL.

The rearrangement joins TRBV6-5 to TRBJ1-6, with no clear D. CDR1 and CDR2 (germline): MNHEY, SVGAGI. The V end was cut by 2 bases, the J end by 10 bases, with 12 bases between. The CDR3 extends over 14 amino acids. The CDR3 here is CASSYGVPASPLHF. The CDR3 DNA reads as TGTGCCAGCAGTTACGGAGTTCCAGCCTCACCCCTCCACTTT.

The chain employs TRBV7-2 and TRBJ1-6; tentative D call: TRBD1 (5 bases). CDR1 SGHTA and CDR2 FQGNSA come from the germline V gene. V was trimmed by 3 bases and J by 7 bases, leaving 13 bases between them. The CDR3 has 15 residues. The CDR3 spells CASSFSIGTNSPLHF. DNA of the CDR3: TGTGCCAGCAGCTTTTCCATAGGGACCAATTCACCCCTCCACTTT.

V is TRBV4-1 and J is TRBJ2-7, with 10 bases aligning to TRBD2. The CDR3 is made up of 17 amino acids. V dropped 4 bases and J dropped 0; count of bases not matched to a gene: 9. Germline V gene data show CDR1 as MGHRA and CDR2 as YSYEKL. This CDR3 is CASSPQGASGSSYEQYF. In nucleotides, the CDR3 is TGCGCCAGCAGCCCCCAAGGGGCTAGCGGGAGCTCCTACGAGCAGTACTTC.

V gene TRBV7-9 combines with J gene TRBJ2-3, with 7 bases that match TRBD2. Germline-derived CDR1 and CDR2 are SEHNR and FQNEAQ (reference sequence). V trimming: 5 bases; J trimming: 2 bases; junction bases outside the gene matches: 7. The length of the CDR3 is 15 residues. For the CDR3, the DNA is TGTGCCAGCAGCCACTGGACTAGTTCCACAGATACGCAGTATTTT. It specifies CASSHWTSSTDTQYF.

V and J are TRBV27 and TRBJ2-7, with a weak D call TRBD1 (6 bases). V was pared by 8 bases and J by 0 bases, with 14 bases between. Germline loops: CDR1 MNHEY, CDR2 SMNVEV (reference sequence). The CDR3 contains 14 residues. The CDR3 bases are TGTGCCAGCTCTCGTACAGGGACCTCCTACGAGCAGTACTTC. Residues: CASSRTGTSYEQYF.

The CDR3 DNA reads as TGTGCCAGCAGCGGTGGTAGCGGGGAGATCTCCTACAATGAGCAGTTCTTC. Translated, it gives CASSGGSGEISYNEQFF. The gene calls are TRBV14 and TRBJ2-1; 8 nucleotides line up with TRBD2. Germline-derived CDR1 and CDR2 are SGHDN and FVKESK. After removal of 5 bases from V and 0 bases from J, the junction contained 9 bases not matched to a gene. There are 17 residues in the CDR3. The full variable domain, completed using reference TRBV14 and TRBJ2-1, is EAGVTQFPSHSVIEKGQTVTLRCDPISGHDNLYWYRRVMGKEIKFLLHFVKESKQDESGMPNNRFLAERTGGTYSTLKVQPAELEDSGVYFCASSGGSGEISYNEQFFGPGTRLTVL.

The rearrangement joins TRBV23-1 to TRBJ1-1; D is uncertain. TRBV23-1 is reported as an ORF; its role is uncertain. The CDR3 totals 14 residues. Trimming took 0 bases from V and 0 from J, leaving 5 bases between them. The CDR3 is CASSQSMVNTEAFF. CDR3 DNA: TGCGCCAGCAGTCAATCGATGGTGAACACTGAAGCTTTCTTT.

The chain is built from TRBV30 and TRBJ1-5; D not certain. This CDR3 contains 13 residues. Germline V gives CDR1 GTSNPN, CDR2 SVGIG (reference sequence). Trimming cost V 4 bases and J 1 base, with 8 bases left between them. The chain's CDR3 is CAWTSGSNQPQHF. The CDR3 nucleotides read TGTGCCTGGACGAGTGGGAGCAATCAGCCCCAGCATTTT.

The chain combines TRBV19 with TRBJ2-1; TRBD2 matches 8 bases. The CDR3 covers 13 residues. Germline V gene sequence: CDR1 LNHDA, CDR2 SQIVND (reference sequence). J lost 15 bases, V lost 5 bases, and 12 bases had no gene match. The CDR3 is CASSPGLAGDRFF. As DNA, the CDR3 is TGTGCCAGTAGTCCAGGACTAGCCGGGGACCGGTTCTTC. Based on the CDR3 plus reference TRBV19 and TRBJ2-1, the full variable domain is DGGITQSPKYLFRKEGQNVTLSCEQNLNHDAMYWYRQDPGQGLRLIYYSQIVNDFQKGDIAEGYSVSREKKESFPLTVTSAQKNPTAFYLCASSPGLAGDRFFGPGTRLTVL.

As regards this clone: The sample has other DNA sequences that encode this CDR3 too. The rearrangement joins TRBV19 to TRBJ1-5, with TRBD1 as a possible D gene (5 bases). The V gene's germline CDR1 is LNHDA and CDR2 SQIVND (reference sequence). The CDR3 contains 14 residues. V lost 5 bases, J lost 3 bases, and 11 bases lay in between. As DNA, the CDR3 is TGTGCCAGTAGTCCGGGACGGGACAATCAGCCCCAGCATTTT. Amino acids: CASSPGRDNQPQHF.